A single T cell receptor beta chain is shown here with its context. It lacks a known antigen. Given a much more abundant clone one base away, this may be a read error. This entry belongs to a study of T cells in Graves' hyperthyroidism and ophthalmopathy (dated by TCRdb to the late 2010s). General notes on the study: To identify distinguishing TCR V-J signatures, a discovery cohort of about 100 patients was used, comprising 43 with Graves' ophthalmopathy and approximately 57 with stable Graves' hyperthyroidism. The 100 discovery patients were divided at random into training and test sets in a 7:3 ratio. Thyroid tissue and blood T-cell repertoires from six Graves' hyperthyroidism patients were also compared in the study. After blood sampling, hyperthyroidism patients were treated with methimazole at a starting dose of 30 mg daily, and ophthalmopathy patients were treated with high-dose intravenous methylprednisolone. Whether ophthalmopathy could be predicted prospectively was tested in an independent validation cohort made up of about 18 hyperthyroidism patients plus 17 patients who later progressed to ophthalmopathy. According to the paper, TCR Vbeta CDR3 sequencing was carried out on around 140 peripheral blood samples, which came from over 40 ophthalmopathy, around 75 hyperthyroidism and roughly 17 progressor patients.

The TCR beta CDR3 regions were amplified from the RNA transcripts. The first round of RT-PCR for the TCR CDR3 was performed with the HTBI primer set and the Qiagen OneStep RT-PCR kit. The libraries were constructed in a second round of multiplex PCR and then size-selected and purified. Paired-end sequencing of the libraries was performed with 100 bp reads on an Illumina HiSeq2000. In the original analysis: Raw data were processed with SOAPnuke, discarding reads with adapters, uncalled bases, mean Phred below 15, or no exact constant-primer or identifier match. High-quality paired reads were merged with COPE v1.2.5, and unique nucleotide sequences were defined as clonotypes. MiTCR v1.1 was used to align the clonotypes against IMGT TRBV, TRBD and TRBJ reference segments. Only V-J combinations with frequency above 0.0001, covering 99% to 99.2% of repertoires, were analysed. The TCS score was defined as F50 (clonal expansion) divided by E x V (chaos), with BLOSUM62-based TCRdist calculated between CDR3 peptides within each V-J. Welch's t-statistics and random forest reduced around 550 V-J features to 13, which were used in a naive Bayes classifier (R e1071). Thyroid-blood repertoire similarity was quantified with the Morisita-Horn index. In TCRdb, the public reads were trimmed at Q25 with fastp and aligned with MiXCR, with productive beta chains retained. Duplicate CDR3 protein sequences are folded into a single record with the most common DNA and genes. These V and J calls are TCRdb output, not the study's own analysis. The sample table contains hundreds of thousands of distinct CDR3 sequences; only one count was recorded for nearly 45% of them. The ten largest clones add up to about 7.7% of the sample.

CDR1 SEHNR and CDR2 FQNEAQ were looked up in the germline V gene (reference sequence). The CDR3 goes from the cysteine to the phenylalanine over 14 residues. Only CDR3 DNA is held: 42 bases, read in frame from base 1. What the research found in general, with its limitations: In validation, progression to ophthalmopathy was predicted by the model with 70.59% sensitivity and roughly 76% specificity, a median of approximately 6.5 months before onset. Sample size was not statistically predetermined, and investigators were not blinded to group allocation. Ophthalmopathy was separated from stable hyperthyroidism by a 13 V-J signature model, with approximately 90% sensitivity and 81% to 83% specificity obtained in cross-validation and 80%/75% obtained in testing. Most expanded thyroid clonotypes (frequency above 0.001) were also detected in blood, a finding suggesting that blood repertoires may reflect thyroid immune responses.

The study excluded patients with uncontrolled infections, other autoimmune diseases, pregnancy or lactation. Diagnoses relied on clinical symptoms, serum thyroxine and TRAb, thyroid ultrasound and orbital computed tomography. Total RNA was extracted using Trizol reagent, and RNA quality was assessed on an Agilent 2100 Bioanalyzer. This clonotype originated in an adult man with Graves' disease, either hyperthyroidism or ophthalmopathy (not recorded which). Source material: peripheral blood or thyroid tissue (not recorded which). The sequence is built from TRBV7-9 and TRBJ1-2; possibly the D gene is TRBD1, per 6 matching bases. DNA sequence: TGTGCCAGCAGCTTATCGGGGGCAGGCTATGGCTACTCCTTC. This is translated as CASSLSGAGYGYSF.